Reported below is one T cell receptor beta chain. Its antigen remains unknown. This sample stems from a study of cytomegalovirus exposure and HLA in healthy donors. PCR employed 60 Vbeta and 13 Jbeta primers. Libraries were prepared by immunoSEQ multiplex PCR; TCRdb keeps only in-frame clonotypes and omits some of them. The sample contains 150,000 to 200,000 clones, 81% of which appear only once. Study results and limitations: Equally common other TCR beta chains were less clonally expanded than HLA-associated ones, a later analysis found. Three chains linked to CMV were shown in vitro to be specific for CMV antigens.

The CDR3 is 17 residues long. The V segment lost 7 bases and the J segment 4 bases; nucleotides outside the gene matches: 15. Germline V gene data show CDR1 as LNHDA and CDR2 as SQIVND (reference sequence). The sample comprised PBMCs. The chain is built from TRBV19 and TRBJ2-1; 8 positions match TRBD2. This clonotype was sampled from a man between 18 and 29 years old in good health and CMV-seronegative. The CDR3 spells CASTDAGWRGAYNEQFF. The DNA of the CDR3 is TGTGCCAGTACCGACGCGGGCTGGCGGGGGGCTTACAATGAGCAGTTCTTC.